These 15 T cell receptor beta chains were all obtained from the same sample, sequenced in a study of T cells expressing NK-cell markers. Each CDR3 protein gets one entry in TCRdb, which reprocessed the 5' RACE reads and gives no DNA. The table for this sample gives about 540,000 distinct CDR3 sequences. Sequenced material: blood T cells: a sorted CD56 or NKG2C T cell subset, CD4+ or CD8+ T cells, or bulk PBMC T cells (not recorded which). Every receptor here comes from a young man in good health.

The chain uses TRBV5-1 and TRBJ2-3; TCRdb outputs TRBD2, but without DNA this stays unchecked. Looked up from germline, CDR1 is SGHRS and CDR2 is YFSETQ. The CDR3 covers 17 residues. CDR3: CASSLGLAGGPTDTQYF.

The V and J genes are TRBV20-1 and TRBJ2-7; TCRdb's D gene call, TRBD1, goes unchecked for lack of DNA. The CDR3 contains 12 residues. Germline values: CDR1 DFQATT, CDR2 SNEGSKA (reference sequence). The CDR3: CSADRGSSEQYF.

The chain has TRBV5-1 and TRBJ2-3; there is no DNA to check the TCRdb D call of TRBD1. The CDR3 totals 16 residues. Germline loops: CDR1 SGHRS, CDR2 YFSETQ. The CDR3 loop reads CASSLGQGPRTDTQYF. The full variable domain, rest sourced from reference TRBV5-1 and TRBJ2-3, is KAGVTQTPRYLIKTRGQQVTLSCSPISGHRSVSWYQQTPGQGLQFLFEYFSETQRNKGNFPGRFSGRQFSNSRSEMNVSTLELGDSALYLCASSLGQGPRTDTQYFGPGTRLTVL.

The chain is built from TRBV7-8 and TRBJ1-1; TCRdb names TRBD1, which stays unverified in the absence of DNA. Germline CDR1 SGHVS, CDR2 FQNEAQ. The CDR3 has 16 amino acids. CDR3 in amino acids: CASSLARLSGATEAFF.

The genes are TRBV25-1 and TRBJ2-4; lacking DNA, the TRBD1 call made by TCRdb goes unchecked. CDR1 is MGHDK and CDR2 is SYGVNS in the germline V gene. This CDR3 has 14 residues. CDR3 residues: CATGDRGPWNIQYF. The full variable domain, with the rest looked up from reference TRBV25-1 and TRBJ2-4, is EADIYQTPRYLVIGTGKKITLECSQTMGHDKMYWYQQDPGMELHLIHYSYGVNSTEKGDLSSESTVSRIRTEHFPLTLESARPSHTSQYLCATGDRGPWNIQYFGAGTRLSVL.

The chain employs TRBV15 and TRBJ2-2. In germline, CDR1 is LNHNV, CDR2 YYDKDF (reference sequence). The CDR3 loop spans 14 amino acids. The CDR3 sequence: CATSRFGPAGELFF.

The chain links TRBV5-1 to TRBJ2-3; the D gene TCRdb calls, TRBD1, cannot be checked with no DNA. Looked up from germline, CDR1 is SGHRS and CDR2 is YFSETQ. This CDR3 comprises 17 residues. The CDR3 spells CASSIATGGRSTDTQYF. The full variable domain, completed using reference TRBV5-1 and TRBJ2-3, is KAGVTQTPRYLIKTRGQQVTLSCSPISGHRSVSWYQQTPGQGLQFLFEYFSETQRNKGNFPGRFSGRQFSNSRSEMNVSTLELGDSALYLCASSIATGGRSTDTQYFGPGTRLTVL.

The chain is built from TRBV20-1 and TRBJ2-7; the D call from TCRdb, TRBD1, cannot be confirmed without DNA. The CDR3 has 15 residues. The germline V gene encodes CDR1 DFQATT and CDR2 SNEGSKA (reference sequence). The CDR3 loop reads CSASRNRDRVYEQYF.

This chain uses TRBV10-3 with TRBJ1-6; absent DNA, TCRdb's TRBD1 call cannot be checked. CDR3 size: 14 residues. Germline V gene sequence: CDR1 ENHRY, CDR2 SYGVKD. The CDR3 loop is CAISDAGKNSPLHF.

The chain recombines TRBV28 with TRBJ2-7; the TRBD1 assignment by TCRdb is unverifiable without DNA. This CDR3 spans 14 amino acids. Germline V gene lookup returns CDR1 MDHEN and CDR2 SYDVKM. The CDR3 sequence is CASSPLWGIGEQYF.

CDR3 loop: CASSIAEGTEAFF. The chain combines TRBV19 with TRBJ1-1; with no DNA, the TCRdb D assignment of TRBD1 cannot be verified. From germline, CDR1 is LNHDA and CDR2 SQIVND (reference sequence). This CDR3 has 13 residues.

This CDR3 reads CASTLRQEGKAFF. The chain carries TRBV12-3 or TRBV12-4 and TRBJ1-1; absent DNA, TCRdb's TRBD1 call cannot be checked. The CDR3 totals 13 residues.

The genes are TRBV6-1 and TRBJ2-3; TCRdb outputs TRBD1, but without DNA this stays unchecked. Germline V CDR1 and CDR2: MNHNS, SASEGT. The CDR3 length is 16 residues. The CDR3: CASRPRGGSSTDTQYF.

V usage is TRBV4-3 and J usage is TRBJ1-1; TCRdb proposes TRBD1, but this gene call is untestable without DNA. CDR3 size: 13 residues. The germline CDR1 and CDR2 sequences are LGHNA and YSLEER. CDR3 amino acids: CASSQDSGTGAFF.

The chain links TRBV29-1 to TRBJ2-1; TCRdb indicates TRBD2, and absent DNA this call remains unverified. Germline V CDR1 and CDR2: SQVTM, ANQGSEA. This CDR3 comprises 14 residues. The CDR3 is CSVVLAGVLNEQFF.